What follows are 15 T cell receptor beta chains derived from one specimen sequenced in a study of OX40 agonist ivuxolimab in advanced cancers. TCRdb keeps only in-frame clones here, not all; method: immunoSEQ multiplex PCR. The table has some 90,000 clones, about 90% seen once. The sequenced sample was CD4+ or CD8+ T cells sorted from blood, obtained in a trial of the OX40 agonist ivuxolimab. These receptors were obtained from an adult with an advanced solid tumor such as melanoma, head and neck, liver or kidney cancer.

The rearrangement joins TRBV19 to TRBJ1-3; D is perhaps TRBD1 (6 bases). The CDR3 has 14 residues. Trimming removed 11 bases from V and 2 bases from J, with 16 bases in between. Germline CDR1 and CDR2: LNHDA and SQIVND (reference sequence). Here the CDR3 reads CASWGAPPGNTIYF. CDR3 in DNA: TGTGCCTCTTGGGGGGCGCCACCTGGAAACACCATATATTTT.

V is TRBV19 and J is TRBJ1-3; D is unresolved. The length of the CDR3 is 13 residues. Deletions cut 3 bases from V and 0 bases from J, with 3 bases between. CDR1 and CDR2 (germline): LNHDA, SQIVND (reference sequence). The DNA for the CDR3 is TGTGCCAGTAGTATGCCCTCTGGAAACACCATATATTTT. It codes for CASSMPSGNTIYF.

This chain joins TRBV27 and TRBJ2-1; 13 bases agree with TRBD2. The CDR3 is made up of 19 amino acids. With V trimmed by 4 bases and J by 0 bases, 9 bases remained unmatched. CDR1 and CDR2 from the germline V gene are MNHEY and SMNVEV (reference sequence). CDR3 nucleotides: TGTGCCAGCAGTTATCAACTAGCGGGAGGGGTTAGCTCCTACAATGAGCAGTTCTTC. This encodes CASSYQLAGGVSSYNEQFF.

The chain couples TRBV7-9 to TRBJ2-5, with TRBD2 matching over 7 bases. CDR3 length equals 14 residues. Trimming removed 3 bases from V and 5 bases from J; junction bases left unmatched: 6. Germline V gene data show CDR1 as SEHNR and CDR2 as FQNEAQ (reference sequence). The CDR3 loop is CASSFTGGRETQYF. The CDR3 DNA reads TGTGCCAGCAGCTTCACGGGGGGACGGGAGACCCAGTACTTC.

The chain links TRBV7-2 to TRBJ1-3; no clear D. The CDR3 has 15 residues. Trimming took 6 bases from V and 4 from J, leaving 16 bases between them. Per the germline V gene, CDR1 is SGHTA and CDR2 is FQGNSA. In DNA, the CDR3 is TGTGCCAGCAGACAATTATCGGCCGTCGGAAACACCATATATTTT. Encoded protein: CASRQLSAVGNTIYF. The full variable domain, with the rest looked up from reference TRBV7-2 and TRBJ1-3, is GAGVSQSPSNKVTEKGKDVELRCDPISGHTALYWYRQSLGQGLEFLIYFQGNSAPDKSGLPSDRFSAERTGGSVSTLTIQRTQQEDSAVYLCASRQLSAVGNTIYFGEGSWLTVV.

Regarding this clone: Other DNA sequences in the sample encode the same CDR3. The gene calls are TRBV7-2 and TRBJ2-7; TRBD2 matches at 13 bases. Trimming cost V 4 bases and J 3 bases; bases outside gene matches: 3. Germline V gives CDR1 SGHTA, CDR2 FQGNSA. The CDR3 runs to 15 residues. CDR3 in amino acids: CASSSGLAGVYEQYF. The CDR3, as DNA: TGTGCCAGCAGCTCTGGACTAGCGGGAGTCTACGAGCAGTACTTC.

This chain connects TRBV6-1 to TRBJ2-7; TRBD1 aligns across 8 bases. Germline V gene data show CDR1 as MNHNS and CDR2 as SASEGT. The length of the CDR3 is 13 residues. The junction had 7 bases not matched to a gene; V was cut back by 6 bases and J by 6 bases. The CDR3 sequence: CASRKDRAGEQYF. The CDR3 nucleotides read TGTGCCAGCAGGAAGGACAGGGCGGGCGAGCAGTACTTC.

The chain is built from TRBV5-1 and TRBJ1-1, with a tentative D call TRBD1 (5 bases). The CDR3 length is 14 residues. Germline loops: CDR1 SGHRS, CDR2 YFSETQ. V lost 4 bases, J lost 8 bases, and 18 bases lay in between. The DNA of the CDR3 is TGCGCCAGCAGCACACATACGGGGACTGCCGAAGCTTTCTTT. Translated, it gives CASSTHTGTAEAFF.

This rearrangement joins TRBV29-1 to TRBJ2-5, with D possibly being TRBD2 (6 bases). CDR1 and CDR2 (germline): SQVTM, ANQGSEA. V was cut by 3 bases and J by 4 bases, with 15 bases left in between. This CDR3 has 14 residues. CDR3: CSVEPIGGVETQYF. As DNA, the CDR3 is TGCAGCGTTGAGCCCATCGGGGGAGTAGAGACCCAGTACTTC.

The chain couples TRBV11-2 to TRBJ1-2; weak D call: TRBD1 (5 bases). The V gene lost 7 bases and the J gene lost 8 bases, with 17 bases spanning the gap. Germline CDR1 is SGHAT and CDR2 is FQNNGV. The CDR3 loop spans 13 amino acids. CDR3 protein: CASTPGGEGGYTF. The CDR3 DNA sequence: TGTGCCAGCACTCCTGGGGGGGAGGGCGGCTACACCTTC.

The chain combines TRBV7-2 with TRBJ2-5, with 11 nucleotides matching TRBD1. Germline CDR1 is SGHTA and CDR2 is FQGNSA. CDR3 length equals 14 residues. The ends lost 3 bases at V and 4 bases at J; junction bases unmatched: 1. CDR3 nucleotide sequence: TGTGCCAGCAGCTTCGGGACAGGGGGAGAGACCCAGTACTTC. Encoded protein: CASSFGTGGETQYF.

The rearrangement uses TRBV5-4 and TRBJ2-3, with TRBD2 matching 7 bases. CDR1 is SGHNT, CDR2 YYREEE, per germline (reference sequence). This CDR3 has 15 amino acids. J gave up 3 bases and V 6 bases, and 10 bases lay outside the gene matches. DNA of the CDR3: TGTGCCAGCACCCACGGCGGGAGAGCAACAGATACGCAGTATTTT. This translates into CASTHGGRATDTQYF.

The chain uses TRBV19 and TRBJ2-4; 12 nucleotides match TRBD2. The germline CDR1 and CDR2 sequences are LNHDA and SQIVND (reference sequence). V was clipped by 1 base and J by 0 bases; unmatched bases: 4. This CDR3 region has 18 residues. The CDR3 sequence is CASSIGGTSGLAKNIQYF. The CDR3 DNA reads as TGTGCCAGTAGTATAGGTGGGACTAGCGGGTTAGCCAAAAACATTCAGTACTTC.

The CDR3 loop is CASSWSGTGFGYTF. Written as DNA, the CDR3 is TGTGCCAGCAGTTGGTCCGGGACGGGGTTTGGCTACACCTTC. This chain uses TRBV6-1 with TRBJ1-2; maybe TRBD1 (5 bases). Trimming left V 5 bases short and J 7 bases short, with 17 bases between. CDR3 size: 14 residues. Germline CDR1 and CDR2: MNHNS and SASEGT.

The V gene is TRBV28, the J gene TRBJ2-5; possibly TRBD1 for D (6 bases). This CDR3 region has 17 residues. Trimming removed 6 bases at V and 2 bases at J, with 22 bases between. The germline V gene has CDR1 MDHEN and CDR2 SYDVKM. The CDR3 DNA follows: TGTGCCAGCAGACCTATAGAGTGGGGGCCCTGGCAAGAGACCCAGTACTTC. Translated: CASRPIEWGPWQETQYF. Variable domain in full (rest from reference TRBV28 and TRBJ2-5): DVKVTQSSRYLVKRTGEKVFLECVQDMDHENMFWYRQDPGLGLRLIYFSYDVKMKEKGDIPEGYSVSREKKERFSLILESASTNQTSMYLCASRPIEWGPWQETQYFGPGTRLLVL.